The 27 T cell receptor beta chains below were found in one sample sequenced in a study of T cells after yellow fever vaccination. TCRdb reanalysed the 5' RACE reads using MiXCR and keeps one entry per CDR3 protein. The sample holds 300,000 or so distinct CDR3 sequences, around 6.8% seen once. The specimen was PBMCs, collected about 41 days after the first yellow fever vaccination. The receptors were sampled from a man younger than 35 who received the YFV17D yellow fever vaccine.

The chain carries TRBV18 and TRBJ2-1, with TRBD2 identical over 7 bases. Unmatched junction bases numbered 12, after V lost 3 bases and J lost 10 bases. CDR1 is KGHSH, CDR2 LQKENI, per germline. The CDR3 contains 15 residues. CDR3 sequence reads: CASSPSGTTPREQFF. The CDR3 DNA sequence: TGTGCCAGCTCACCCTCCGGGACTACCCCCCGGGAGCAGTTCTTC.

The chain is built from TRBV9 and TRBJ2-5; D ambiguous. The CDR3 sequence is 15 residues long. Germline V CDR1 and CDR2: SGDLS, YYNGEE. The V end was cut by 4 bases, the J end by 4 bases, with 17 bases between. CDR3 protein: CASSPRGIPRETQYF. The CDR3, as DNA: TGTGCCAGCAGCCCAAGAGGTATCCCGAGAGAGACCCAGTACTTC.

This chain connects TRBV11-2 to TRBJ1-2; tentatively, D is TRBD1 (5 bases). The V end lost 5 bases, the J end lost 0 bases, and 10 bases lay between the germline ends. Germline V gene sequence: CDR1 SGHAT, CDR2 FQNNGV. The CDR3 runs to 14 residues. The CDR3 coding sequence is TGTGCCAGCAGCGACAGCGTACCTAACTATGGCTACACCTTC. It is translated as CASSDSVPNYGYTF.

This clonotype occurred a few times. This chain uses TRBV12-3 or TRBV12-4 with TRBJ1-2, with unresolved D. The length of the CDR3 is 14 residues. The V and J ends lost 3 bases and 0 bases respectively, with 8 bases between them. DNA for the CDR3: TGTGCCAGCAGTTTGATTTCGGCTAACTATGGCTACACCTTC. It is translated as CASSLISANYGYTF.

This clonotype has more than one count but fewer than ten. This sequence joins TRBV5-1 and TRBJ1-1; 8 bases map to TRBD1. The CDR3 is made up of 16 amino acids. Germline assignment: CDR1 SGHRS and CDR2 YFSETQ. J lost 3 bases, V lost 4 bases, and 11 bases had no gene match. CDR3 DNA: TGCGCCAGCAGCGGTGTCCAGGGGGCGCGGGACACTGAAGCTTTCTTT. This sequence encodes CASSGVQGARDTEAFF.

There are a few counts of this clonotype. The CDR3 here is CSAKQPGQGFGGYTF. DNA for the CDR3: TGCAGTGCCAAACAACCGGGACAGGGGTTTGGTGGCTACACCTTC. The genes are TRBV20-1 and TRBJ1-2; 10 nucleotides match TRBD1. V shed 6 bases and J 7 bases; nucleotides not matched to a gene: 14. In germline, CDR1 is DFQATT, CDR2 SNEGSKA (reference sequence). The CDR3 spans 15 residues.

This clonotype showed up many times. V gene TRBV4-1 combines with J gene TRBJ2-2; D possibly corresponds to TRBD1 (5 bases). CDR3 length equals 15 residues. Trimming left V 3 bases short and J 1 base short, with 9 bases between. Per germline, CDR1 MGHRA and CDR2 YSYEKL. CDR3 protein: CASSHPGWNTGELFF. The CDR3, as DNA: TGCGCCAGCAGCCACCCAGGGTGGAACACCGGGGAGCTGTTTTTT.

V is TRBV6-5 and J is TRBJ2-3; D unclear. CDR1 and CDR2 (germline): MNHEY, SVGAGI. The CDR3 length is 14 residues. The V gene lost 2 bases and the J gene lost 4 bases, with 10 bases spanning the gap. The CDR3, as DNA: TGTGCCAGCAGTTACCGGTCGGTGGCAGATACGCAGTATTTT. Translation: CASSYRSVADTQYF.

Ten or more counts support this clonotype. CDR3 region: CASSQVTSVGGELFF. CDR3 nucleotides: TGTGCCAGCAGCCAAGTAACAAGCGTGGGCGGGGAGCTGTTTTTT. V is TRBV3-1 and J is TRBJ2-2; D is uncertain. This CDR3 has 15 amino acids. Germline V gene sequence: CDR1 LGHDT, CDR2 YNNKEL (reference sequence). V dropped 1 base and J dropped 7 bases, with 13 bases sitting between them. Filled out from reference TRBV3-1 and TRBJ2-2, the complete variable domain reads DTAVSQTPKYLVTQMGNDKSIKCEQNLGHDTMYWYKQDSKKFLKIMFSYNNKELIINETVPNRFSPKSPDKAHLNLHINSLELGDSAVYFCASSQVTSVGGELFFGEGSRLTVL.

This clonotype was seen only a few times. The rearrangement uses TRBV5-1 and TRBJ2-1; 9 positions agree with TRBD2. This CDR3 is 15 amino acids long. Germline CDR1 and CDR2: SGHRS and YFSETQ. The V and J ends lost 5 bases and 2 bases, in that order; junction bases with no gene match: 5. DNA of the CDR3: TGCGCCAGCAGTTCCGGACTAGCGACCTACAATGAGCAGTTCTTC. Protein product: CASSSGLATYNEQFF.

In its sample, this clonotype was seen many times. The CDR3 here is CASSPSGRQTGELFF. The CDR3 DNA reads TGTGCCAGCAGCCCCTCCGGACGGCAGACCGGGGAGCTGTTTTTT. This chain connects TRBV12-3 or TRBV12-4 to TRBJ2-2; D not certain. With 6 bases removed from V and 5 bases from J, the gap between germline ends came to 16 bases. The CDR3 is 15 residues long.

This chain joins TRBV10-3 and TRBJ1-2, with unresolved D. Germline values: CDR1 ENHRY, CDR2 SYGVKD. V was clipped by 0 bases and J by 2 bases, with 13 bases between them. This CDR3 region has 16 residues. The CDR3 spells CAISESSRAANYGYTF. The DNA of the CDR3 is TGTGCCATCAGTGAGTCGAGTCGGGCAGCGAACTATGGCTACACCTTC.

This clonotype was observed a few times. The CDR3 bases are TGTGCCAGCACAGGGGGATCAAACTATGGCTACACCTTC. The encoded protein is CASTGGSNYGYTF. The J gene is TRBJ1-2, the V gene TRBV28, with 7 bases that match TRBD1. Losses at the gene ends were 7 bases for V and 2 bases for J; bases not matched to a gene: 4. Per germline, CDR1 MDHEN and CDR2 SYDVKM. The CDR3 totals 13 residues.

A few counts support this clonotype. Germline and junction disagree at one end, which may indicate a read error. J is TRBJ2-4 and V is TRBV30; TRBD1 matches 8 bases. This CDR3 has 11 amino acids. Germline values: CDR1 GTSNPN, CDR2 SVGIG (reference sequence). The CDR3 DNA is TGTGCCTGGAGTCGCCGGGACAGGTTAAACTTC. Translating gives CAWSRRDRLNF.

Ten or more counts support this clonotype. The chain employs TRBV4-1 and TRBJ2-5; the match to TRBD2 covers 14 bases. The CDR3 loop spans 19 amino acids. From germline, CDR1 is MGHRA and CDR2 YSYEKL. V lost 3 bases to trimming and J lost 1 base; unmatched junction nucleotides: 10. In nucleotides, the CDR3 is TGCGCCAGCAGCCAGGAATACAGGGGGACTAGCGGGGGCCAAGAGACCCAGTACTTC. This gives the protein CASSQEYRGTSGGQETQYF.

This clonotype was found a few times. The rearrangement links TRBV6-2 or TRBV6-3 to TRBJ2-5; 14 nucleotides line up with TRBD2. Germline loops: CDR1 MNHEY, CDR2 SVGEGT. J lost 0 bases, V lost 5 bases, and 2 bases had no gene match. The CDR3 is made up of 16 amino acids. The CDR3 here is CASSPGLAGDQETQYF. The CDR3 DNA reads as TGTGCCAGCAGTCCGGGACTAGCGGGGGACCAAGAGACCCAGTACTTC.

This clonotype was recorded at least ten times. CDR3 in amino acids: CSARQGGDQPQHF. CDR3 nucleotide sequence: TGCAGTGCTAGACAGGGAGGAGACCAGCCCCAGCATTTT. The J gene is TRBJ1-5, the V gene TRBV20-1, with D possibly being TRBD1 (5 bases). Trimming removed 2 bases at V and 7 bases at J, with 12 bases between. CDR1 is DFQATT, CDR2 SNEGSKA, per germline (reference sequence). This CDR3 has 13 amino acids.

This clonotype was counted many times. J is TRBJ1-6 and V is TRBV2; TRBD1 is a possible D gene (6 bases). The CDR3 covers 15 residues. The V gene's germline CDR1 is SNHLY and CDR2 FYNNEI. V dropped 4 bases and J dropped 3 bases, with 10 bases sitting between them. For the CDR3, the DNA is TGTGCCAGCAGTGCCAGGGGCCTCTATAATTCACCCCTCCACTTT. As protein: CASSARGLYNSPLHF.

The CDR3 loop reads CASSSGLRAPNTEAFF. The CDR3, as DNA: TGCGCCAGCAGCTCGGGACTCAGGGCTCCGAACACTGAAGCTTTCTTT. The chain has TRBV5-1 and TRBJ1-1; possible D gene TRBD1, 5 bases. This CDR3 contains 16 residues. V dropped 3 bases and J dropped 1 base, with 16 bases sitting between them. Germline CDR1 and CDR2: SGHRS and YFSETQ.

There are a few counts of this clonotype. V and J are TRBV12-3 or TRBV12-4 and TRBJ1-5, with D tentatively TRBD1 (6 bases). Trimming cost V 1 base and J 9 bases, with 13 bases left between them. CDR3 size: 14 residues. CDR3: CASSLGGALGPQHF. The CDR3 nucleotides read TGTGCCAGCAGTTTAGGGGGGGCCCTCGGGCCCCAGCATTTT.

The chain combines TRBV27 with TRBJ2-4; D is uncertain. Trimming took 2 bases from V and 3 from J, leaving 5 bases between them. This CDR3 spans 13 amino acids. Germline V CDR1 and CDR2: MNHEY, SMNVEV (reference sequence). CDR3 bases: TGTGCCAGCAGTTTAAACCTCAAAAACATTCAGTACTTC. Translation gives CASSLNLKNIQYF.

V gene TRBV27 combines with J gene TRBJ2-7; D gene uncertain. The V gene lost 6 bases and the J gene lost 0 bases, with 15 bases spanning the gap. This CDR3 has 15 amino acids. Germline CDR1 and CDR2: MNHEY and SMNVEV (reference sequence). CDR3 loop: CASRVRTFSSYEQYF. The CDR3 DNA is TGTGCCAGCAGAGTTCGAACATTTAGCTCCTACGAGCAGTACTTC.

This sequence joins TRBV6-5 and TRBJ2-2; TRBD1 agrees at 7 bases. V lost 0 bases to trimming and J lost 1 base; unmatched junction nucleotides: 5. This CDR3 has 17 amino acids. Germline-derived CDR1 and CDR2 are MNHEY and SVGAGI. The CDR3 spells CASSYSPGTENTGELFF. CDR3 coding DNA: TGTGCCAGCAGTTACTCGCCCGGGACAGAGAACACCGGGGAGCTGTTTTTT.

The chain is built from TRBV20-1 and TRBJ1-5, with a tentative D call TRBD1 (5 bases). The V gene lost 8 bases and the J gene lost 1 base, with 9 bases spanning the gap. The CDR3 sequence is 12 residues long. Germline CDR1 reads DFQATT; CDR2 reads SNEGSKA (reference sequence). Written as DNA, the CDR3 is TGCAGTTCAGGGCTCAGCAATCAGCCCCAGCATTTT. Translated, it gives CSSGLSNQPQHF.

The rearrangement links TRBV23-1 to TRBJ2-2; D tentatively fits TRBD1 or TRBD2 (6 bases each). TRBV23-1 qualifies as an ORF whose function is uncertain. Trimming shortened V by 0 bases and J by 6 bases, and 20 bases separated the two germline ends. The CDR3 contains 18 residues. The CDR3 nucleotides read TGCGCCAGCAGTCAATCGGCTCTTTGGGGGGACATAGCCGGGGAGCTGTTTTTT. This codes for CASSQSALWGDIAGELFF.

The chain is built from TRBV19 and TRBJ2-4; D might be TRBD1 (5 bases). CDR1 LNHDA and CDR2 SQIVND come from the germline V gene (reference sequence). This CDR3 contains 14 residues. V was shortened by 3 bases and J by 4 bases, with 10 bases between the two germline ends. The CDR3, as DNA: TGTGCCAGTAGTATTCTTGACAGAAAAAACATTCAGTACTTC. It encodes CASSILDRKNIQYF.

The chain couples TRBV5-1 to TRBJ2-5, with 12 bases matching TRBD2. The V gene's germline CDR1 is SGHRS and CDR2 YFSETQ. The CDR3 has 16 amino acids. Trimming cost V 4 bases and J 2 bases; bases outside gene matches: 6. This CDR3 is CASSHGLAGYQETQYF. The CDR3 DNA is TGCGCCAGCAGCCATGGACTAGCGGGGTATCAAGAGACCCAGTACTTC.